The rows below give T cell receptor beta chains drawn from one sample of a study of CD8 T cells in ankylosing spondylitis. Via MiXCR, TCRdb re-called the 5' RACE reads, giving one row per CDR3 protein. Of under 85,000 distinct CDR3 sequences listed, roughly 5.3% were seen once; the top ten hold 2.2%. The sequenced sample consisted of blood, either unsorted or a sorted T cell fraction (not recorded which). The receptors stem from a male donor with ankylosing spondylitis or in good health (not recorded which). The CDR3 runs from the conserved cysteine through the conserved F or W. Each record gives: V gene, D gene, clone size, J gene, CDR3 protein. A D gene is named only where the DNA matches it firmly. The size field is filled for only some rows; it gives once, few, many or a size class.

TRBV20-1	-	-	TRBJ2-7	CSARADGSYEQYF
TRBV28	TRBD1	many	TRBJ1-5	CASKSGGNQPQHF
TRBV25-1	-	many	TRBJ2-1	CASAFLSGEQFF
TRBV6-1	-	many	TRBJ1-1	CASSEAMKSFF
TRBV28	-	many	TRBJ2-7	CASSPRGIPYEQYF
TRBV4-1	-	many	TRBJ1-6	CASSPPDVGSVRRPLHF
TRBV2	-	many	TRBJ1-5	CASSTYSNQPQHF
TRBV12-3/TRBV12-4	-	many	TRBJ2-7	CASSLGGGYEQYF
TRBV12-3/TRBV12-4	-	-	TRBJ1-3	CTSCLLKQGPPLRNTIYF
TRBV5-1	-	many	TRBJ2-4	CASRSGQAAKNIQYF
TRBV6-1	-	many	TRBJ2-6	CASSTTGSSGANVLTF
TRBV2	-	many	TRBJ1-4	CASRVWATNEKLFF
TRBV20-1	-	many	TRBJ1-5	CSAPQVGVGNQPQHF
TRBV2	TRBD2	many	TRBJ2-1	CASTTTSGGSNEQFF
TRBV28	TRBD1	-	TRBJ2-1	CASSLQGAWNEQFF
TRBV12-3/TRBV12-4	-	many	TRBJ2-2	CASSLESPGELFF
TRBV7-9	-	few	TRBJ2-7	CASSLGGAGYEQYF
TRBV9	-	many	TRBJ2-2	CASSVVYTGELFF
TRBV4-1	-	many	TRBJ1-2	CASSQGSGNYGYTF
TRBV19	-	many	TRBJ2-2	CASSMGRLERELFF
TRBV2	-	many	TRBJ2-3	CASLFLSTDTQYF
TRBV2	TRBD1	many	TRBJ1-3	CASTRQGSGNTIYF
TRBV7-2	TRBD1	many	TRBJ1-2	CASSPGQGWGYTF
TRBV27	TRBD1	many	TRBJ1-1	CASSRDRTMNTEAFF
TRBV28	-	many	TRBJ1-1	CASGRNTEAFF
TRBV3-1	TRBD2	many	TRBJ2-5	CASSQGRTSGVQETQYF
TRBV2	-	many	TRBJ2-1	CASSTSGQSGNEQFF
TRBV5-1	-	many	TRBJ2-1	CASSKSPGGYSYNEQFF
TRBV9	-	many	TRBJ1-2	CASSVGSAGTTGGYTF
TRBV20-1	TRBD1	many	TRBJ2-7	CSALLTGVEQYF
TRBV4-2	TRBD2	many	TRBJ2-5	CASSQRGLAGEETQYF
TRBV6-2/TRBV6-3	-	many	TRBJ2-4	CASSLAMGIQYF
TRBV4-2	-	many	TRBJ1-2	CASSQSGSLGSGYTF
TRBV25-1	TRBD1	many	TRBJ2-3	CASSDWTGGADTQYF
TRBV29-1	-	many	TRBJ2-7	CSVAGQDINEQYF
TRBV7-6	-	many	TRBJ1-5	CASTPGGWGQPQHF
TRBV7-2	-	many	TRBJ1-4	CASSPRTAPLATNEKLFF
TRBV5-1	-	many	TRBJ2-1	CASSPEVGPSSYNEQFF
TRBV4-1	TRBD2	many	TRBJ2-2	CASSQPKGGLAGPGGGELFF
TRBV14	-	many	TRBJ2-7	CASSRSWDNLYEQYF
TRBV7-6	-	-	TRBJ2-7	CASSQPSSGGHEQYF
TRBV20-1	TRBD1	many	TRBJ1-6	CSATEGWTGDSPLHF
TRBV15	-	many	TRBJ1-4	CATGPGDYDEKLFF
TRBV20-1	-	many	TRBJ2-3	CSARPDSTDTQYF
TRBV28	-	many	TRBJ2-7	CATGLLGSEQYF
TRBV7-8	-	many	TRBJ2-7	CASETGSSYEQYF
TRBV3-1	TRBD1	-	TRBJ2-6	CASKDRGVSGANVLTF
TRBV2	TRBD1	many	TRBJ2-2	CASSELEPYRGRNTGELFF
TRBV6-2/TRBV6-3	TRBD2	many	TRBJ2-3	CASRVLLAGGADTQYF
TRBV7-9	-	many	TRBJ2-2	CASSLVPVNTGELFF
TRBV11-2	TRBD1	-	TRBJ2-7	CASSRPGQGPYEQYF
TRBV3-1	-	many	TRBJ2-7	CASSGFYEQYF
TRBV11-2	TRBD1	many	TRBJ2-2	CASSLDRGGYTGELFF